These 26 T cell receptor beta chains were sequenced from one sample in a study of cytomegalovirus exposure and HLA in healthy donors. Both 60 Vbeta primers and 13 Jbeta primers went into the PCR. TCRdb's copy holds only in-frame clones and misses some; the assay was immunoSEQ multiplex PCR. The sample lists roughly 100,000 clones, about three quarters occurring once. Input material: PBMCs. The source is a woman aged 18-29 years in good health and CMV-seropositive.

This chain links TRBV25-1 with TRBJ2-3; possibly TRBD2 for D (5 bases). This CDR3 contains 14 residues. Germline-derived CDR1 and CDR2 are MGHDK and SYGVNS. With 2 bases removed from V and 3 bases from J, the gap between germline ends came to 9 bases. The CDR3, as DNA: TGTGCCAGCAGTGAAGCTAGCTTGACAGATACGCAGTATTTT. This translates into CASSEASLTDTQYF. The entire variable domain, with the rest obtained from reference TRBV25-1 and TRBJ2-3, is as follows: EADIYQTPRYLVIGTGKKITLECSQTMGHDKMYWYQQDPGMELHLIHYSYGVNSTEKGDLSSESTVSRIRTEHFPLTLESARPSHTSQYLCASSEASLTDTQYFGPGTRLTVL.

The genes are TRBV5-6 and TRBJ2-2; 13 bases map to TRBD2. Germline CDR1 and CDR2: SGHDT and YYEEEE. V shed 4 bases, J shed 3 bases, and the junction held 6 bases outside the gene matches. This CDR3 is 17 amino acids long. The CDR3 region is CASSPGLAGRDTGELFF. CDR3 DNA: TGTGCCAGCAGCCCGGGACTAGCGGGGCGGGACACCGGGGAGCTGTTTTTT. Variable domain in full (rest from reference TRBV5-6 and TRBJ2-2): DAGVTQSPTHLIKTRGQQVTLRCSPKSGHDTVSWYQQALGQGPQFIFQYYEEEERQRGNFPDRFSGHQFPNYSSELNVNALLLGDSALYLCASSPGLAGRDTGELFFGEGSRLTVL.

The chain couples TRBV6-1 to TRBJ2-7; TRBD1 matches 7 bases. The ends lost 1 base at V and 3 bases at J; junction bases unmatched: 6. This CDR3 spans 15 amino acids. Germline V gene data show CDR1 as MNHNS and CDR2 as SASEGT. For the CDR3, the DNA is TGTGCCAGCAGTGAAGGCACAGGGGCTTTCTACGAGCAGTACTTC. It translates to CASSEGTGAFYEQYF.

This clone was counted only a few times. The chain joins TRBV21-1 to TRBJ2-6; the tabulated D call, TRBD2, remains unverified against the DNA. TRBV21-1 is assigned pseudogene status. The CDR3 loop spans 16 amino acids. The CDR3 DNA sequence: TGTGCCAGCACGATTGGGGACTCCTCTGGGGCCAACGTCCTGACTTTC. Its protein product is CASTIGDSSGANVLTF.

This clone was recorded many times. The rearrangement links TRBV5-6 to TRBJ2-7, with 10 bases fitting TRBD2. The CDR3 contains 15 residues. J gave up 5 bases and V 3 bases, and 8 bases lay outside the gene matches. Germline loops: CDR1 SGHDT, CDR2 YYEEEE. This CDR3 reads CASSYRTSGANEQYF. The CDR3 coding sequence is TGTGCCAGCAGCTACCGGACTAGCGGTGCCAACGAGCAGTACTTC.

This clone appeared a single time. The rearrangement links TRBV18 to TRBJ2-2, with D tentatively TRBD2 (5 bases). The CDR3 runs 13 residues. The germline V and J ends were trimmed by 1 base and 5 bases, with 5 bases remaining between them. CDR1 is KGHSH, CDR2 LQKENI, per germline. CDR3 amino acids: CASSPRETGELFF. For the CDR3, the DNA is TGTGCCAGCTCACCACGGGAGACCGGGGAGCTGTTTTTT. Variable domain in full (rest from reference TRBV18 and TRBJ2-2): NAGVMQNPRHLVRRRGQEARLRCSPMKGHSHVYWYRQLPEEGLKFMVYLQKENIIDESGMPKERFSAEFPKEGPSILRIQQVVRGDSAAYFCASSPRETGELFFGEGSRLTVL.

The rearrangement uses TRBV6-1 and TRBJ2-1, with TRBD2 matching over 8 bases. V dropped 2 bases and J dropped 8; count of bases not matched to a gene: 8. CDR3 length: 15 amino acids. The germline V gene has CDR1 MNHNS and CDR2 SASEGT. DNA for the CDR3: TGTGCCAGCAGTGAAATAGGCGGGGGGCTCTATGAGCAGTTCTTC. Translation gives CASSEIGGGLYEQFF.

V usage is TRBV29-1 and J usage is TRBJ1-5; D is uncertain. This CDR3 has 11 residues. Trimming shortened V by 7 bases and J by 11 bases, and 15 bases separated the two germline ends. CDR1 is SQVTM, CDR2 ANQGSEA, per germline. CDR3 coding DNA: TGCAGCGCGGTGGAGGGCGGGTCCCAGCATTTT. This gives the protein CSAVEGGSQHF.

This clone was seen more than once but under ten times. For the CDR3, the DNA is TGTGCCAGCAGTTTATCTCAGGCCCAGTACGAGCAGTACTTC. It is translated as CASSLSQAQYEQYF. The chain carries TRBV28 and TRBJ2-7; D not resolved. The CDR3 has 14 amino acids. CDR1 is MDHEN and CDR2 is SYDVKM in the germline V gene. V was trimmed by 1 base and J by 4 bases, leaving 11 bases between them.

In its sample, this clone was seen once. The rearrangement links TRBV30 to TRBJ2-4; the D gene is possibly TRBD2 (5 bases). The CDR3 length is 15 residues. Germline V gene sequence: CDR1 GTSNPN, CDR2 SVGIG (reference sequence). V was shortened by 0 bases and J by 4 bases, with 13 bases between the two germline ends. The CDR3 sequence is CAWSVLGQVKNIQYF. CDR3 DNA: TGTGCCTGGAGTGTACTAGGTCAGGTAAAAAACATTCAGTACTTC.

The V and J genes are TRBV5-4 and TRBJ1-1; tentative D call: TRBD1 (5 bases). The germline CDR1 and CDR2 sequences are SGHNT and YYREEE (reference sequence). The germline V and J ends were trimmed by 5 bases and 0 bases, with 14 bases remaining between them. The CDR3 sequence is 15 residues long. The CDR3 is CASSPKGPLNTEAFF. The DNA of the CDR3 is TGTGCCAGCAGTCCGAAGGGGCCACTGAACACTGAAGCTTTCTTT.

The CDR3 DNA reads TGCGCCAGCAGCCAAGAAGGAGGAGGTCAGGGGGAGCAGTACTTC. Protein product: CASSQEGGGQGEQYF. The chain has TRBV4-1 and TRBJ2-7; possibly TRBD1 for D (6 bases). Germline values: CDR1 MGHRA, CDR2 YSYEKL. This CDR3 has 15 residues. Trimming left V 0 bases short and J 7 bases short, with 16 bases between.

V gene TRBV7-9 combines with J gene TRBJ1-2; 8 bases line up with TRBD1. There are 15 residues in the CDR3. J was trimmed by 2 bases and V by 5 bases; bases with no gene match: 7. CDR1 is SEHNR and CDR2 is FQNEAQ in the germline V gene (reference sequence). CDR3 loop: CASSPWTGLNYGYTF. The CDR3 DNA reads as TGTGCCAGCAGCCCCTGGACAGGGTTAAACTATGGCTACACCTTC.

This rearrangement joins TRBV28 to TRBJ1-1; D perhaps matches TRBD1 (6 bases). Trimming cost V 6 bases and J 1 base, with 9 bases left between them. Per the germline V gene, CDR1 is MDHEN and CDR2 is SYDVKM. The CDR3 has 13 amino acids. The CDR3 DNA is TGTGCCAGCAGATCGACAGGGAACACTGAAGCTTTCTTT. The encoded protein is CASRSTGNTEAFF.

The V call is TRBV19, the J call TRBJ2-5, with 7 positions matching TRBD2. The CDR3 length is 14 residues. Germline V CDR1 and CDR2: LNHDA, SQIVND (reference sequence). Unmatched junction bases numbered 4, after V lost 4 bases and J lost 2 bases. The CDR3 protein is CASSNFGGQETQYF. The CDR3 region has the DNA TGTGCCAGTAGTAATTTCGGGGGGCAAGAGACCCAGTACTTC.

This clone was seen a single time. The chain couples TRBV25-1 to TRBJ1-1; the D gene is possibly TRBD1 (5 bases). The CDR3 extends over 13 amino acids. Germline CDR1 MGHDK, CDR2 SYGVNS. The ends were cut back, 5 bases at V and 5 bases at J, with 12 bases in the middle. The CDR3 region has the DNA TGTGCCAGCAGTCCACAGGAGGGGACTGAAGCTTTCTTT. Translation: CASSPQEGTEAFF.

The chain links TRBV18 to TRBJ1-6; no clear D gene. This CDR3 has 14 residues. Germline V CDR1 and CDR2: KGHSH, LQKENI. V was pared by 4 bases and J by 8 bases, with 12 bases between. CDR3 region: CASSLVAVDSPLHF. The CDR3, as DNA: TGTGCCAGCTCACTCGTTGCGGTCGATTCACCCCTCCACTTT.

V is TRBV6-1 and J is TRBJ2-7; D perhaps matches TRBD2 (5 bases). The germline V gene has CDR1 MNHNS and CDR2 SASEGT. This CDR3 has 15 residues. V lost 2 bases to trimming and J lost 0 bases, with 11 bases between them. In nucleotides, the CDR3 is TGTGCCAGCAGTGAAAATTGGCGGGTCTCCTACGAGCAGTACTTC. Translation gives CASSENWRVSYEQYF.

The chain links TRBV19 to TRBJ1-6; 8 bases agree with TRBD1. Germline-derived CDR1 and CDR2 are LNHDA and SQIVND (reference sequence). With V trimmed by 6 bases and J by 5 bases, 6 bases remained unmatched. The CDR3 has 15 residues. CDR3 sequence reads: CASRTGTGNNSPLHF. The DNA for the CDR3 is TGTGCCAGTAGGACCGGGACAGGCAATAATTCACCCCTCCACTTT.

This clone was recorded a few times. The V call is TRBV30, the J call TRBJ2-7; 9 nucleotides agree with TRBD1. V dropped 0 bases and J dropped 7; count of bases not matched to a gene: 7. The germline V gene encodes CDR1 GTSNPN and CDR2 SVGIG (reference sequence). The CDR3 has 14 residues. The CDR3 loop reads CAWSVGQGLGEQYF. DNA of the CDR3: TGTGCCTGGAGTGTGGGACAGGGCCTGGGGGAGCAGTACTTC.

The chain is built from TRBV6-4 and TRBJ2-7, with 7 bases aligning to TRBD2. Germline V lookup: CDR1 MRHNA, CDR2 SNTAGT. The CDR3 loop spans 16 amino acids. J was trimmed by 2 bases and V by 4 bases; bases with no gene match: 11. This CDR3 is CASSAGGREPAYEQYF. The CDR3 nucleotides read TGTGCCAGCAGTGCCGGAGGGCGGGAGCCCGCCTACGAGCAGTACTTC.

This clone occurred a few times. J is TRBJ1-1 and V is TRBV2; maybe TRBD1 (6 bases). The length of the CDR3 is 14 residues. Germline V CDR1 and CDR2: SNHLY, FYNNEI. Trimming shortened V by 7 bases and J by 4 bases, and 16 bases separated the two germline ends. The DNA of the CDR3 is TGTGCCAGCACAAGAACAGGGTCGGCCACTGAAGCTTTCTTT. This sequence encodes CASTRTGSATEAFF. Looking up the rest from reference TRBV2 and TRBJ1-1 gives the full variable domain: EPEVTQTPSHQVTQMGQEVILRCVPISNHLYFYWYRQILGQKVEFLVSFYNNEISEKSEIFDDQFSVERPDGSNFTLKIRSTKLEDSAMYFCASTRTGSATEAFFGQGTRLTVV.

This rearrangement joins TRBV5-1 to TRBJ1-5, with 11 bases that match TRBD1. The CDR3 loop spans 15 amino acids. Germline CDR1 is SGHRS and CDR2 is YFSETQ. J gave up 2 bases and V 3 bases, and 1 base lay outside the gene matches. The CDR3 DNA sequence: TGCGCCAGCAGCTCGGGACAGGGGGGCAATCAGCCCCAGCATTTT. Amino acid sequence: CASSSGQGGNQPQHF.

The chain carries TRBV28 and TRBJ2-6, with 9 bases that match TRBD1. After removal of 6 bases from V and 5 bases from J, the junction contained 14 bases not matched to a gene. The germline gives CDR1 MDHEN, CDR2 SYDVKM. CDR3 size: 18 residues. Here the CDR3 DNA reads TGTGCCAGCAGCCCAGGACAGGGGTCATCTCTTAGGGCCAACGTCCTGACTTTC. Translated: CASSPGQGSSLRANVLTF. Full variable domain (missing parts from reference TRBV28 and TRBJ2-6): DVKVTQSSRYLVKRTGEKVFLECVQDMDHENMFWYRQDPGLGLRLIYFSYDVKMKEKGDIPEGYSVSREKKERFSLILESASTNQTSMYLCASSPGQGSSLRANVLTFGAGSRLTVL.

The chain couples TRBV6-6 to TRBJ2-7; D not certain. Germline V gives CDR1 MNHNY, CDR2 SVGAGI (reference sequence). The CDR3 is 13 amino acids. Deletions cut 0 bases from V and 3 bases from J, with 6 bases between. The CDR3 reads CASSYSLFYEQYF. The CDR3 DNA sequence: TGTGCCAGCAGTTACTCACTATTCTACGAGCAGTACTTC.

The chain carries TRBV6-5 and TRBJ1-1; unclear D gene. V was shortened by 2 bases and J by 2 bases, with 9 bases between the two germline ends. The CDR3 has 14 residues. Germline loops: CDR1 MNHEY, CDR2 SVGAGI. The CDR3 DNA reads TGTGCCAGCAGTTACACAACCGTCAACACTGAAGCTTTCTTT. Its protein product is CASSYTTVNTEAFF.